The clone carrying this T cell receptor beta chain came up many times. These data are taken from a study of regulatory T cells in long-lasting Graves disease. With iRepertoire HTBI primers and Arm-PCR of CDR3 regions, TCR beta libraries were built. TCRdb reanalysed the multiplex PCR reads using MiXCR and keeps one entry per CDR3 protein. The sample holds hundreds of thousands of distinct CDR3 sequences, over 15% seen once. Regarding time point: newly diagnosed GD, antithyroid drugs for less than 3 months. Researchers made the TCR library from RNA that was extracted from PBMCs. V lost 5 bases to trimming and J lost 5 bases, with 15 bases between them. The CDR3 sequence is 14 residues long.

Sample: peripheral blood mononuclear cells (PBMCs), taken at new diagnosis, from a patient treated with antithyroid drugs. This chain connects TRBV12-3 or TRBV12-4 to TRBJ2-5; the D is unclear. The receptor's source is a female donor with Graves disease. Here the CDR3 DNA reads TGTGCCAGCAGTCCGGGCGACCGAACGGAGACCCAGTACTTC. It is translated as CASSPGDRTETQYF.